This note documents a single T cell receptor (beta chain) sequence. This specimen belongs to a study of CD8+ T cells in alopecia areata. Looked up from germline, CDR1 is LGHNA and CDR2 is YSLEER. V dropped 0 bases and J dropped 7 bases, with 13 bases sitting between them. The CDR3 spans 14 residues. Reverse transcribed after extraction, RNA yielded cDNA as the sequencing template. TCRdb keeps only in-frame clones here, not all; method: immunoSEQ multiplex PCR. The profile shows about 42,000 clones, approximately 92% of them singletons. Treatment specified: oral pan-JAK inhibitor, 5-10 mg twice daily. Collection of lesional scalp punch biopsies and peripheral blood was performed in alopecia areata patients.

This chain joins TRBV4-3 and TRBJ2-7; weak D call: TRBD1 (5 bases). The sample in question was CD8+ T cells sorted from blood, obtained at week 24, from a patient treated with tofacitinib. The source of this sequence is a human donor with alopecia areata. CDR3 sequence (DNA): TGCGCCAGCAGCCAAGAGTCGGCAGGGCGAGAGCAGTACTTC. It encodes CASSQESAGREQYF.